This T cell receptor (beta chain) was recovered during a study of blood T cell repertoires in COVID-19. Background on the study: Specimens from acute and convalescent COVID-19 originated in the United States, Italy and Spain.

Sequenced by immunoSEQ multiplex PCR; TCRdb stores in-frame clones only, minus some. Among approximately 210,000 clones listed, 70% to 90% were seen once. The germline gives CDR1 MNHEY, CDR2 SVGAGI. The V gene lost 6 bases and the J gene lost 6 bases, with 6 bases spanning the gap. The CDR3 contains 10 residues. J is TRBJ2-7 and V is TRBV6-5; D not certain. Material for sequencing was peripheral blood. The source is a man aged 30 to 39 who had recovered from COVID-19. The DNA of the CDR3 is TGTGCCAGCAGGGCTGGCGAGCAGTACTTC. Encoded protein: CASRAGEQYF.